Sequencing of this T cell receptor beta chain was carried out in a study of regulatory T cells in long-lasting Graves disease. Noted time point: persistent/refractory GD, antithyroid drugs over 5 years with positive TRAb. After RNA was extracted from PBMCs, the TCR library was made from it. According to the study, TCR beta libraries were built with iRepertoire HTBI primers and CDR3-region Arm-PCR. TCRdb independently ran MiXCR on the multiplex PCR reads; one entry per CDR3 protein. The table lists fewer than 450,000 distinct CDR3 sequences, about 20% of them singletons. Comment on this clonotype: Its antigen is not known.

Study outcomes and limitations: Favored usage of TRBV28, TRBJ1-2 and TRBJ2-5 was recorded in persistent disease.

Trimming at V came to 6 bases and at J to 3 bases, leaving 5 bases not matched to a gene. Looked up from germline, CDR1 is SGHTA and CDR2 is FQGTGA. The CDR3 runs to 15 residues. This receptor was identified in a female donor with Graves disease. The V call is TRBV7-3, the J call TRBJ2-1; TRBD1 matches 10 bases. This sample comprised peripheral blood mononuclear cells (PBMCs), obtained when the disease was refractory, from a patient treated with antithyroid drugs. The CDR3: CASSQDRGLYNEQFF. CDR3 nucleotides: TGTGCCAGCAGTCAAGACAGGGGGCTCTACAATGAGCAGTTCTTC.